A selection of T cell receptor beta chains follows, all from one sample in a study of blood T cell repertoires in COVID-19. Assay used: immunoSEQ multiplex PCR; TCRdb lists only in-frame clones, some missing. The table has about 160,000 clones, over 70% seen once. The specimen sequenced was peripheral blood. The receptor source for this set is a woman aged 80 or over with active or convalescent COVID-19. Both conserved end residues are part of each CDR3. D genes are given only for firm matches. A row's size may be missing; if present it is once, few, many or a size class.

v_gene	d_gene	abundance	j_gene	CDR3nt	CDR3aa
TRBV7-2	TRBD2	.	TRBJ2-5	TGTGCCAGCAGCTTAGCCCAGACTAGCGGGCCTCAGTACTTC	CASSLAQTSGPQYF
TRBV10-3	.	.	TRBJ1-2	TGTGCCATCAGGACCCCGGGGTTCTATGGCTACACCTTC	CAIRTPGFYGYTF
TRBV9	TRBD1	.	TRBJ2-7	TGTGCCAGCAGCCCCGTTAGAGCAGGGGGCGTCAACGAGCAGTACTTC	CASSPVRAGGVNEQYF
TRBV2	TRBD1	.	TRBJ1-2	TGTGCCAGCAGACGCCGGGACAGGGGATCATGGGGCTACACCTTC	CASRRRDRGSWGYTF
TRBV11-3	TRBD2	.	TRBJ2-1	TGTGCCAGCAGCTTAGTGGCTAGCGGGGGGGCCATTGAGCAGTTCTTC	CASSLVASGGAIEQFF
TRBV7-2	.	.	TRBJ1-2	TGTGCCAGCAGCCCGGACAGCTATGGCTACACCTTC	CASSPDSYGYTF
TRBV10-2	.	.	TRBJ2-7	TGCGCCAGCAGTTACACGGGACAAAACTACGAGCAGTACTTC	CASSYTGQNYEQYF
TRBV18	TRBD1	.	TRBJ1-4	TGTGCCAGCTCACCTGGACAGGGAAGTGAAAAACTGTTTTTT	CASSPGQGSEKLFF
TRBV11-3	.	once	TRBJ1-6	TGTGCCAGCAGCCCCCAGGTTGGGACAAACAATTCACCCCTCCACTTT	CASSPQVGTNNSPLHF
TRBV10-1	.	few	TRBJ1-5	TGCGCCAGCAGTTCAACCGCGGAGGGGAATCAGCCCCAGCATTTT	CASSSTAEGNQPQHF
TRBV6-2/TRBV6-3	TRBD2	few	TRBJ2-1	TGTGCCAGCAGCCGGAGACTAGCGGGGGGCGACAATGAGCAGTTCTTC	CASSRRLAGGDNEQFF
TRBV27	.	once	TRBJ1-5	TGTGCCAGCAGCCCCAGGGGTTATAGCAATCAGCCCCAGCATTTT	CASSPRGYSNQPQHF
TRBV6-6	TRBD2	.	TRBJ2-3	TGTGCCAGCAGTCTGACTAGCGGTCCAGCGGATACGCAGTATTTT	CASSLTSGPADTQYF